This T cell receptor (beta chain) derives from a study of regulatory T cells in long-lasting Graves disease. Time point defined: newly diagnosed GD, antithyroid drugs for less than 3 months. With RNA extracted from PBMCs as input, the TCR library was made. Arm-PCR of CDR3 regions and iRepertoire HTBI primers were the basis on which TCR beta libraries were built. Each CDR3 protein is one row after TCRdb ran MiXCR on the multiplex PCR reads. The data contain hundreds of thousands of distinct CDR3 sequences, roughly 15% of them singletons. The CDR3 sequence is 12 residues long. CDR1 is MDHEN and CDR2 is SYDVKM in the germline V gene. Trimming took 5 bases from V and 10 from J; bases not matched to a gene: 6. This clonotype was found many times. These data also formed part of another study, on T cells in Graves' hyperthyroidism and ophthalmopathy. This second study notes: A first-round RT-PCR of the TCR CDR3 used the HTBI primer set.

This rearrangement joins TRBV28 to TRBJ2-3, with 7 bases aligning to TRBD2. The material was peripheral blood mononuclear cells (PBMCs), obtained at new diagnosis, from a patient treated with antithyroid drugs. This TCR was recovered from a woman aged 25 to 39 with Graves disease. The DNA for the CDR3 is TGTGCCAGCAGTCTTCTAGCGGCCTCGCAGTATTTT. Encoded protein: CASSLLAASQYF.